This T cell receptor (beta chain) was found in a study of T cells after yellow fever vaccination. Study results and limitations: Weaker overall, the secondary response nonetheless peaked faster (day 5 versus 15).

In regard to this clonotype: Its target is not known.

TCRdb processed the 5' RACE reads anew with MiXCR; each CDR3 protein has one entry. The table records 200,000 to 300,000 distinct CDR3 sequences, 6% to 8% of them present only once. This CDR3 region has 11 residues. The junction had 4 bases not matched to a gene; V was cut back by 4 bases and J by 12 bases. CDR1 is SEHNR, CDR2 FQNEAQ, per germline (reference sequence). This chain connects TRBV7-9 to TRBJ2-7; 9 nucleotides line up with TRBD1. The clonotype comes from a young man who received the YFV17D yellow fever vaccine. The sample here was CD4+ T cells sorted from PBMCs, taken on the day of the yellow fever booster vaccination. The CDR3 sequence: CASSSQGATYF. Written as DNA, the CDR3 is TGTGCCAGCAGCTCACAGGGGGCTACGTACTTC.